This T cell receptor (beta chain) was recorded in a study of technical replicates of blood from a few donors. Trimming took off 1 base at V and 2 bases at J, with 11 bases between the two ends. The CDR3 extends over 15 amino acids. CDR1 and CDR2 (germline): KGHSH, LQKENI. Repertoires were generated with immunoSEQ multiplex PCR, while TCRdb's copy carries only in-frame clones and drops some. This table has about 84,000 clones, approximately 97% appearing once. This chain links TRBV18 with TRBJ2-5; D perhaps matches TRBD1 (6 bases). The specimen was T cells isolated from PBMCs. This TCR derives from a human donor in good health. The CDR3 DNA reads TGTGCCAGCTCACCACAGGGGGTGCGGCAAGAGACCCAGTACTTC. Protein product: CASSPQGVRQETQYF.